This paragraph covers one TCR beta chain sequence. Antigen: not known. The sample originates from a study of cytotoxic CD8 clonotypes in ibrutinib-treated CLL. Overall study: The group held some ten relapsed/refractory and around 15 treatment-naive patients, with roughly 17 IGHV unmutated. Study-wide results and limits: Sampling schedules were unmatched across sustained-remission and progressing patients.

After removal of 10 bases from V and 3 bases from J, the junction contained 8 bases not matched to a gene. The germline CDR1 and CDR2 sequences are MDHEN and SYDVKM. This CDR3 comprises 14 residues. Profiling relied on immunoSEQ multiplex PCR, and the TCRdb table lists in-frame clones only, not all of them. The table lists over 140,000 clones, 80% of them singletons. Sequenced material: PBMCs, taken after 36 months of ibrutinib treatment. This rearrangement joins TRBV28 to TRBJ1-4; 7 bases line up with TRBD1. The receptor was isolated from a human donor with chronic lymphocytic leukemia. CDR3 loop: CATRTGAPNEKLFF. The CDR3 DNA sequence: TGTGCCACACGAACAGGGGCGCCTAATGAAAAACTGTTTTTT.